One sample yielded the 6 T cell receptor beta chains listed below, sequenced in a study of blood T cell repertoires in COVID-19. Measured with immunoSEQ multiplex PCR; TCRdb has only the in-frame clones, and not every one. The profile shows 200,000 or so clones, 88% of them singletons. Source material: PBMCs or T cells enriched from blood (not recorded which). Receptor source: a woman aged 30 to 39 who had recovered from COVID-19.

V usage is TRBV18 and J usage is TRBJ2-2, with D perhaps TRBD2 (6 bases). The V end was cut by 0 bases, the J end by 2 bases, with 10 bases between. CDR3 length: 16 residues. Germline loops: CDR1 KGHSH, CDR2 LQKENI. CDR3 protein: CASSPPGDFNTGELFF. The CDR3 region has the DNA TGTGCCAGCTCACCACCGGGGGACTTCAACACCGGGGAGCTGTTTTTT.

The CDR3 nucleotides are TGTGCCAGCAGTTACGTGGGCGCGGGGGGCACCGGGGAGCTGTTTTTT. The encoded protein is CASSYVGAGGTGELFF. The chain recombines TRBV6-6 with TRBJ2-2; 8 nucleotides line up with TRBD2. The CDR3 spans 16 residues. V lost 2 bases and J lost 4; bases outside the gene matches: 6. Germline CDR1 and CDR2: MNHNY and SVGAGI (reference sequence).

The V gene is TRBV7-3, the J gene TRBJ2-2; maybe TRBD2 (5 bases). V dropped 5 bases and J dropped 6 bases, with 19 bases sitting between them. Germline values: CDR1 SGHTA, CDR2 FQGTGA. This CDR3 contains 16 residues. The DNA of the CDR3 is TGTGCCAGCAGCCCTACCGCTAGCTCATTTCCCGGGGAGCTGTTTTTT. Protein product: CASSPTASSFPGELFF.

A few counts support this clone. The chain employs TRBV5-1 and TRBJ1-4, with 7 positions matching TRBD1. The trim removed 1 base at V and 6 bases at J, leaving 6 bases unmatched. There are 15 residues in the CDR3. The germline V gene encodes CDR1 SGHRS and CDR2 YFSETQ. The CDR3 bases are TGCGCCAGCAGCTTGTACACCGGGACAGATGAAAAACTGTTTTTT. Protein product: CASSLYTGTDEKLFF.

The chain carries TRBV7-3 and TRBJ1-1; 10 bases line up with TRBD1. The V gene end was trimmed by 5 bases and the J gene end by 3 bases; junction bases not matched to a gene: 12. This CDR3 contains 17 residues. The V gene's germline CDR1 is SGHTA and CDR2 FQGTGA. CDR3 nucleotide sequence: TGTGCCAGCAGCCGGGGCGGGACAGGGGTTGTAGACACTGAAGCTTTCTTT. This gives the protein CASSRGGTGVVDTEAFF.

The CDR3: CASSPGPDRPTGELFF. The CDR3 DNA sequence: TGTGCCAGCAGTCCAGGACCGGACAGGCCAACCGGGGAGCTGTTTTTT. This chain joins TRBV7-9 and TRBJ2-2; 7 nucleotides line up with TRBD1. Germline values: CDR1 SEHNR, CDR2 FQNEAQ (reference sequence). This CDR3 has 16 residues. Trimming took 6 bases from V and 5 from J; bases not matched to a gene: 12.